The text below deals with one T cell receptor beta chain. The data belong to a study of T cells in localized non-small cell lung cancer. Germline V gene data show CDR1 as GTSNPN and CDR2 as SVGIG (reference sequence). Trimming shortened V by 7 bases and J by 10 bases, and 16 bases separated the two germline ends. This CDR3 comprises 11 residues. Measured with immunoSEQ multiplex PCR; TCRdb has only the in-frame clones, and not every one. The table includes approximately 40,000 clones, about 88% detected once. The TCR sequence derives from a man aged 18 to 55 with stage I lung adenocarcinoma. The specimen was peripheral blood, collected before any cancer treatment. This chain links TRBV30 with TRBJ1-1; the D gene is possibly TRBD1 (5 bases). The CDR3 here is CAFNVGGSAFF. CDR3 DNA sequence: TGTGCCTTTAACGTGGGGGGTTCAGCTTTCTTT.